Sequencing of this T cell receptor (beta chain) was carried out in a study of molecular identifiers for immune sequencing clone quantification. In the study overall: Five portions were made in replicates from RNA of around 20,000 or 100,000 naive CD8 cells, and four underwent sequencing. Findings of the study overall: Over 98% of CMV-specific effector molecules, but under 1% of naive ones, were in clones above 20 copies. In a background of around 1 million naive cells, spiked Jurkat TCR RNA from one cell was reportedly detectable.

This CDR3 has 14 amino acids. A note on this clonotype: Its antigen is not known. A much larger clone lies one base from this, so it may be a read error.

Making the bulk TCR libraries relied on previously described methods and listed TCR primers. TCRdb independently ran MiXCR on the PCR reads; one entry per CDR3 protein. Found here are 60,000 to 70,000 distinct CDR3 sequences, about 19% of them singletons; the top ten hold over 1.1%. The origin of this receptor is a human donor in good health. Some libraries in this study had Jurkat cell RNA spiked in. The sample was naive CD8+ T cells from blood, with Jurkat cell RNA spiked in. Specified subset: FACS-sorted CD8+CD4-CCR7+CD45RA+ naive T cells. The chain carries TRBV12-3 or TRBV12-4 and TRBJ1-4; perhaps TRBD1 as D (6 bases). The CDR3 DNA is TGTGCCAGCACCACAGGGCTGACTAATGAAAAACTGTCTTTT. Protein: CASTTGLTNEKLSF.